The 29 T cell receptor gamma chains given below trace back to one sample, sequenced in a study of γδ T cells in repeated Plasmodium falciparum infection. Bulk repertoires came from Vgamma9/Vdelta2+ or Vdelta2-negative gammadelta T cells flow-sorted from PBMC. TCRdb re-called the multiplex PCR reads via CATT. The repertoire consists of 27,000 or so gamma-chain clones, with around 1.4% occurring once and the leading ten covering just under 20%. The sample taken for sequencing was gamma-delta T cells from blood. These receptors all stem from a pool of human donors (malaria-infected and uninfected, not separated).

Turning to this clone: It differs at one base from a far larger clone, so likely a read error. Other DNA sequences in this sample translate to the same CDR3. DNA for the CDR3: TGTGCCTTGTGGGAGGTGTACCCGATTAAGAAACTTTTT. Translating gives CALWEVYPIKKLF. For the V gene the call is TRGV9; the J gene has no call. Germline V gives CDR1 GITISATS, CDR2 ISYDGTV (reference sequence). The CDR3 length is 13 residues.

This clone was observed at least ten times. The chain is built from TRGV8 and TRGJ1 or TRGJ2. Germline V gives CDR1 VENAVY, CDR2 YDSYNSRV. V was clipped by 1 base and J by 3 bases; unmatched bases: 6. The CDR3 is 14 amino acids. CDR3 sequence: CATWDSSCYYKKLF. The CDR3 DNA reads as TGTGCCACCTGGGATAGCTCGTGTTATTATAAGAAACTCTTT.

With regard to this clone: This likely stems from a read error, as it lies one base from a far larger clone. Other DNA sequences from this sample encode an identical CDR3 as well. V and J are TRGV9 and TRGJP. The J gene comes from matching the DNA to germline here; TCRdb lacks it. Trimming removed 0 bases from V and 10 bases from J; junction bases left unmatched: 9. The germline V gene encodes CDR1 GITISATS and CDR2 ISYDGTV (reference sequence). The CDR3 is 17 residues long. In nucleotides, the CDR3 is TGTGCCTTGTGGGAGGTGCATGGAGAATTGGGCAAAAAAATCAAGGTATTT. Translation: CALWEVHGELGKKIKVF.

With regard to this clone: Since a far larger clone is one base different, this is likely a read error. The sample carries other DNA sequences with the same CDR3. No call exists for the J gene, whereas the V gene is TRGV4. The CDR3 runs to 13 residues. The germline gives CDR1 EGSTGY, CDR2 YDSYTSSV. CDR3 protein: CATWDYASWFKIF. CDR3 nucleotide sequence: TGTGCCACCTGGGATTATGCTTCTTGGTTCAAGATATTC.

This clone came up many times. This chain uses TRGV9 with TRGJ1 or TRGJ2. The germline V gene has CDR1 GITISATS and CDR2 ISYDGTV (reference sequence). This CDR3 has 12 amino acids. J lost 0 bases, V lost 6 bases, and 2 bases had no gene match. For the CDR3, the DNA is TGTGCCTTGTGGTCGAATTATTATAAGAAACTCTTT. Protein product: CALWSNYYKKLF.

In this sample, this clone turned up a few times. The translation of this DNA and the TCRdb protein of a much larger clone differ at residue 7, probably owing to a read error; the protein shown here is translated from the DNA. This chain joins TRGV9 and TRGJ1 or TRGJ2. Germline matching of the DNA provided the J gene here, since TCRdb leaves it blank. CDR1 and CDR2 from the germline V gene are GITISATS and ISYDGTV (reference sequence). The length of the CDR3 is 14 residues. V lost 0 bases to trimming and J lost 7 bases; unmatched junction nucleotides: 9. The CDR3 DNA reads TGTGCCTTGTGGGAGGTGAGATGGGCCTATAAGAAACTCTTT. Residues: CALWEVRWAYKKLF.

The table lists this clone with a few counts. The protein given by TCRdb reflects a much larger clone and differs at residue 12 from this DNA's translation, likely from a read error; the protein shown is the DNA's translation. V usage is TRGV9 and J usage is TRGJP. TCRdb carries no J gene annotation; the J gene was assigned here by matching the DNA with germline. Germline CDR1 and CDR2: GITISATS and ISYDGTV (reference sequence). This CDR3 region has 18 residues. In nucleotides, the CDR3 is TGTGCCTTGTGGGACCTGCAAGAGGTAGTGTTGAGCAAAAAAATCAAGGTATTT. This sequence encodes CALWDLQEVVLSKKIKVF.

This clone has a count of ten or more. A far larger clone differs by one base, so this is likely a read error. Other DNA sequences of this sample code for an identical CDR3. CDR3: CALWEPPKKLF. CDR3 sequence (DNA): TGTGCCTTGTGGGAGCCACCTAAGAAGCTCTTT. This chain links TRGV9 with TRGJ1 or TRGJ2. Germline CDR1 is GITISATS and CDR2 is ISYDGTV (reference sequence). The CDR3 covers 11 residues.

This clone showed up many times. The protein held in TCRdb is that of a much larger clone and does not match this DNA's translation at residue 8, likely because of a read error; the protein shown is translated from the DNA. This rearrangement joins TRGV9 to TRGJ1 or TRGJ2. The CDR3 is 18 residues long. Germline lookup yields CDR1 GITISATS and CDR2 ISYDGTV (reference sequence). J was trimmed by 0 bases and V by 1 base; bases with no gene match: 15. The CDR3 region is CALWEVSRGLSNYYKKLF. DNA for the CDR3: TGTGCCTTGTGGGAGGTATCCCGAGGGCTATCGAATTATTATAAGAAACTCTTT.

There are many counts of this clone. The protein held in TCRdb is that of a much larger clone and does not match this DNA's translation at residue 10, likely because of a read error; the protein shown is translated from the DNA. The chain has TRGV9 and TRGJP. CDR1 is GITISATS and CDR2 is ISYDGTV in the germline V gene (reference sequence). The CDR3 is made up of 16 amino acids. In DNA, the CDR3 is TGTGCCTTGTGGGAAGAGCTCGAGTTGAGCAAAAAAATCAAGGTATTT. It encodes CALWEELELSKKIKVF.

The table lists this clone with many counts. The protein that TCRdb holds for this DNA derives from a much larger clone and differs from the translated DNA at residue 6, which likely indicates a read error; the protein shown here is translated from the DNA. Other DNA sequences in this specimen translate into the identical CDR3. This chain uses TRGV4 with TRGJP1. Because TCRdb records no J gene, it was assigned here through a match of the DNA to germline. Germline lookup yields CDR1 EGSTGY and CDR2 YDSYTSSV. The CDR3 spans 11 residues. V gave up 2 bases and J gave up 10 bases; unmatched junction bases: 1. CDR3 bases: TGTGCCACCTGGGATGTTTGGTTCAAGATATTT. It translates to CATWDVWFKIF.

This clone was detected a few times. The protein given by TCRdb reflects a much larger clone and differs at residue 5 from this DNA's translation, likely from a read error; the protein shown is the DNA's translation. This rearrangement joins TRGV4 to TRGJ1 or TRGJ2. In the absence of a J gene in TCRdb, the DNA was matched to germline to assign it here. Germline assignment: CDR1 EGSTGY and CDR2 YDSYTSSV. This CDR3 is 12 amino acids long. J gave up 4 bases and V 5 bases, and 5 bases lay outside the gene matches. The CDR3 sequence: CATWVPYYKKLF. The CDR3 nucleotides read TGTGCCACCTGGGTTCCCTATTATAAGAAACTCTTT.

For this clone: TCRdb assigns this DNA the protein of a much larger clone, which departs from its translation at residue 5; this likely reflects a read error, and the protein shown comes from translating the DNA. The rearrangement links TRGV3 to TRGJP2. Germline V gene data show CDR1 as VTNTFY and CDR2 as YDVSTARD (reference sequence). This CDR3 region has 15 residues. Trimming took 5 bases from V and 3 from J; bases not matched to a gene: 9. The CDR3 bases are TGTGCCACCTGGGGCACCCACGGTAGTGATTGGATCAAGACGTTT. Translating it yields CATWGTHGSDWIKTF.

The sample holds a few counts of this clone. The protein recorded in TCRdb matches a much larger clone and deviates from this DNA's translation at residue 14, suggesting a read error; the protein here is obtained by translating the DNA. The chain is built from TRGV9 and TRGJP. No J segment appears in TCRdb, so it was assigned here by matching the sequence to germline. The germline V gene encodes CDR1 GITISATS and CDR2 ISYDGTV (reference sequence). The CDR3 consists of 17 residues. CDR3 in amino acids: CALWEEDFELGKKVKVF. The CDR3 region has the DNA TGTGCCTTGTGGGAGGAAGATTTCGAGTTGGGCAAAAAAGTCAAGGTATTT.

This clone was picked up many times. The V and J genes are TRGV3 and TRGJP1. The CDR3 length is 16 residues. Unmatched junction bases numbered 11, after V lost 0 bases and J lost 7 bases. Germline loops: CDR1 VTNTFY, CDR2 YDVSTARD (reference sequence). The CDR3 protein is CATWDRQEVGGWFKIF. CDR3 DNA: TGTGCCACCTGGGACAGGCAGGAGGTTGGTGGTTGGTTCAAGATATTT.

This clone was detected a few times. A far more abundant clone sits one base away, making this likely a read error. The sample holds other DNA sequences that translate to the same CDR3. The V and J genes are TRGV9 and TRGJ1 or TRGJ2. Germline matching of the DNA provided the J gene here, since TCRdb leaves it blank. The ends lost 1 base at V and 12 bases at J; junction bases unmatched: 12. The CDR3 length is 13 residues. Germline V gives CDR1 GITISATS, CDR2 ISYDGTV (reference sequence). The CDR3 DNA follows: TGTGCCTTGTGGGAGGTCTGTGGTGGCGGGAAACTCTTT. Encoded protein: CALWEVCGGGKLF.

Details on this clone: TCRdb's listed protein matches a much larger clone and diverges from this DNA's translation at residue 13, likely through a read error; the protein shown comes from the DNA. Here the CDR3 DNA reads TGTGCCTTGTGGGAAATCCCCCAGCCAGAGTTGGGCGAAAAAATCAAGGTATTT. Translation gives CALWEIPQPELGEKIKVF. This sequence joins TRGV9 and TRGJP. TCRdb lists no J gene, so it was determined here by aligning the DNA to germline. This CDR3 has 18 residues. Germline CDR1 is GITISATS and CDR2 is ISYDGTV (reference sequence).

A note on this clone: The protein in TCRdb stems from a much larger clone and differs at residue 6 from this DNA's translation, likely a read error; here the protein is translated from the DNA. The rearrangement joins TRGV4 to TRGJ1 or TRGJ2. The J gene, left out of TCRdb, was set here by checking the DNA against germline. After removal of 3 bases from V and 12 bases from J, the junction contained 8 bases not matched to a gene. Germline V gives CDR1 EGSTGY, CDR2 YDSYTSSV. The CDR3 has 11 residues. In DNA, the CDR3 is TGTGCCACCTGGGATAGCCCGAGGAAACTCTTT. The encoded protein is CATWDSPRKLF.

Many counts were recorded for this clone. A single base is all that separates this from a far larger clone, so a read error is likely. The sample has other DNA sequences that encode this CDR3 too. The chain links TRGV9 to TRGJ1 or TRGJ2. TCRdb is silent on the J gene; assignment here came from matching the DNA to germline. The CDR3 sequence is 15 residues long. With V trimmed by 1 base and J by 7 bases, 13 bases remained unmatched. Germline V gene lookup returns CDR1 GITISATS and CDR2 ISYDGTV (reference sequence). CDR3 nucleotide sequence: TGTGCCTTGTGGGAGGTTACTAGAACCTACTATAAGAAACTCTTT. Translated, it gives CALWEVTRTYYKKLF.

Many counts were recorded for this clone. TCRdb's listed protein matches a much larger clone and diverges from this DNA's translation at residue 11, likely through a read error; the protein shown comes from the DNA. No call exists for the J gene, whereas the V gene is TRGV3. Germline CDR1 VTNTFY, CDR2 YDVSTARD (reference sequence). CDR3 length: 13 residues. The CDR3 reads CATWDSIYYKELF. The CDR3 bases are TGTGCCACCTGGGACAGCATTTATTATAAGGAACTCTTT.

As regards this clone: This DNA translates differently at residue 8 from the TCRdb protein, which is that of a much larger clone; a read error is likely, and the protein shown is the DNA's own translation. The chain links TRGV3 to TRGJ1 or TRGJ2. The J gene was missing in TCRdb and was found by matching the end of the DNA to germline. Germline V gene data show CDR1 as VTNTFY and CDR2 as YDVSTARD (reference sequence). The CDR3 totals 13 residues. V gave up 3 bases and J gave up 5 bases; unmatched junction bases: 7. In DNA form, the CDR3 reads TGTGCCACCTGGGACTCCCCCCATTATAAGAAACTCTTT. It codes for CATWDSPHYKKLF.

Regarding this clone: This likely came from a read error, as a far larger clone is one base away. Other DNA sequences in this sample translate to the same CDR3. The J gene is TRGJ1 or TRGJ2, the V gene TRGV8. No J gene is reported in TCRdb; it was inferred here by comparing the DNA with germline. The CDR3 loop spans 15 amino acids. Germline V gene sequence: CDR1 VENAVY, CDR2 YDSYNSRV. CDR3 region: CATWTPTRNYYKKLF. The DNA of the CDR3 is TGTGCCACCTGGACCCCCACGCGGAATTATTACAAGAAACTCTTT.

This clone was recorded at least ten times. Distinct nucleotide sequences in the sample also encode this CDR3. The chain is built from TRGV9 and TRGJP. Germline V gene sequence: CDR1 GITISATS, CDR2 ISYDGTV (reference sequence). J was trimmed by 3 bases and V by 4 bases; bases with no gene match: 3. CDR3 length: 16 amino acids. CDR3 amino acids: CALWEQQELGKKIKVF. In nucleotides, the CDR3 is TGTGCCTTGTGGGAACAGCAAGAGTTGGGCAAAAAAATCAAGGTATTT.

Many counts were recorded for this clone. This DNA translates differently at residue 5 from the TCRdb protein, which is that of a much larger clone; a read error is likely, and the protein shown is the DNA's own translation. V usage is TRGV9 and J usage is TRGJP1. The J gene, not given by TCRdb, was assigned here from a germline match of the nucleotide sequence. The germline CDR1 and CDR2 sequences are GITISATS and ISYDGTV (reference sequence). This CDR3 is built from 15 residues. CDR3 nucleotide sequence: TGTGCCTTGTGGGGGGTGCGTTCCACTGGTTGGTTCAAGATATTT. This sequence encodes CALWGVRSTGWFKIF.

A remark on this clone: The TCRdb protein, from a much larger clone, departs from this DNA's translation at residue 6, likely by read error; the protein shown derives from the DNA. V is TRGV2 and J is TRGJP2. CDR3 length: 13 amino acids. J lost 11 bases, V lost 3 bases, and 9 bases had no gene match. Germline V gene data show CDR1 as EGSNGY and CDR2 as YDSYNSKV. CDR3 region: CATWDRQRWIKTF. The CDR3 DNA sequence: TGTGCCACCTGGGACAGGCAGAGATGGATCAAGACGTTT.

This clone showed up just a few times. Translating this DNA gives a protein that differs at residue 9 from the TCRdb one, which belongs to a much larger clone; a read error is likely, and the protein shown is this translation. The chain is built from TRGV9 and TRGJ1 or TRGJ2. The CDR3 contains 13 residues. Per the germline V gene, CDR1 is GITISATS and CDR2 is ISYDGTV (reference sequence). Trimming removed 0 bases from V and 10 bases from J; junction bases left unmatched: 9. The CDR3 DNA sequence: TGTGCCTTGTGGGAGGTGCAGGGTATGAAGAAACTCTTT. Translating gives CALWEVQGMKKLF.

Concerning this clone: TCRdb has a much larger clone's protein, which differs at residue 3 from the translation of this DNA, likely because of a read error; what is shown is the protein translated from the DNA. This chain uses TRGV4 with TRGJ1 or TRGJ2. The CDR3 loop spans 13 amino acids. Germline CDR1 EGSTGY, CDR2 YDSYTSSV. The CDR3 nucleotides read TGTGCCATCTGGGATGGAGGTTATTATAAGAAACTCTTT. Translation gives CAIWDGGYYKKLF.

This clone was observed at least ten times. The amino acid sequence in TCRdb belongs to a much larger clone and departs from this DNA's translation at residue 6, likely a sequencing read error; the sequence shown is translated from the DNA. For the CDR3, the DNA is TGTGCCACCTGGGACGAGCCTCAACATCGGGAGAAACTCTTT. Its protein is CATWDEPQHREKLF. The V and J genes are TRGV2 and TRGJ1 or TRGJ2. After removal of 2 bases from V and 11 bases from J, the junction contained 15 bases not matched to a gene. The CDR3 totals 14 residues. Germline CDR1 is EGSNGY and CDR2 is YDSYNSKV.

This clone is medium-sized (0.01 to 0.1%) in the sample. This rearrangement joins TRGV9 to TRGJ1 or TRGJ2. From germline, CDR1 is GITISATS and CDR2 ISYDGTV (reference sequence). The trim removed 2 bases at V and 1 base at J, leaving 5 bases unmatched. This CDR3 spans 14 amino acids. Here the CDR3 reads CALWEGANYYKKLF. For the CDR3, the DNA is TGTGCCTTGTGGGAGGGAGCCAATTATTATAAGAAACTCTTT.